Sequencing of this T cell receptor beta chain was carried out in a study of glioma-infiltrating T cells. This CDR3 spans 16 amino acids. Germline loops: CDR1 SGHRS, CDR2 YFSETQ. The V and J ends lost 5 bases and 2 bases respectively, with 18 bases between them. Amplification of TCR alpha and beta CDR3 regions from RNA used iRepertoire nested multiplex PCR. TCRdb recomputed calls from the multiplex PCR reads with MiXCR, one row per CDR3 protein. The repertoire includes around 100,000 distinct CDR3 sequences, around 29% of them detected once, and approximately 43% sits in the top ten. The sample was glioma tissue, nonneoplastic brain tissue, or PBMCs (not recorded which). The rearrangement joins TRBV5-1 to TRBJ2-3; D is ambiguous. The sequence derives from a human donor with low-grade glioma or glioblastoma, undergoing nonglioma brain surgery, or in good health (not recorded which). CDR3 protein: CASRRNEILSTDTQYF. CDR3 DNA sequence: TGCGCCAGCAGGAGGAACGAAATCCTCTCCACAGATACGCAGTATTTT.